This TCR beta chain was identified during a study of cytomegalovirus exposure and HLA in healthy donors. In the study overall: The early release's HLA-typed donors yielded approximately 82 million unique TCRs. Study outcomes and limitations: Association of a missense DCLRE1C variant with TCR beta V- and J-gene trimming was reported in a later analysis. In a later analysis, the majority of CMV-associated beta chains seemingly showed HLA restriction.

In the PCR, 60 Vbeta and 13 Jbeta primers were used. The table came from immunoSEQ multiplex PCR; TCRdb's copy has only in-frame clones and leaves some out. Among about 140,000 clones, 65% to 80% were seen once, and the ten largest hold around 3.1%. This clone has just one count. Its antigen is undetermined. CDR1 is MRHNA, CDR2 SNTAGT, per germline. The ends were cut back, 8 bases at V and 2 bases at J, with 22 bases in the middle. CDR3 size: 17 residues. All donors participated as healthy donors of bone marrow. The rearrangement uses TRBV6-4 and TRBJ1-5, with D maybe TRBD1 (5 bases). The TCR was taken from a male donor in good health and CMV-seronegative. The sample comprised PBMCs. The CDR3 loop reads CASPHRGRASGNQPQHF. The DNA for the CDR3 is TGTGCCAGCCCACATCGGGGGAGGGCTTCGGGCAATCAGCCCCAGCATTTT.